Here is one TCR beta chain with its context. There is no known antigen for this receptor. Per-base quality was not reported, and no clone a single base away is much larger than it. The germline V gene provides CDR1 SGHAT and CDR2 FQNNGV. The CDR3, cysteine through phenylalanine, is 15 amino acids long. Only the CDR3 DNA is retained, 45 bases long and in frame from the first base. V has 1 base trimmed and J has 5 bases trimmed; junction bases matching no gene number 4. Donors were a few dozen systemically healthy Caucasian individuals from Russia aged roughly 6 to 90 years. Each donor gave 8 to 10 milliliters of peripheral blood, collected into EDTA-treated Vacutainer tubes. Ficoll-Paque density-gradient centrifugation was used to isolate PBMCs, with at least 7 million per sample. Trizol reagent was used to extract total RNA from the PBMCs, yielding at least 6 micrograms per sample. The percentages of naive CD45RAhigh/CD27high T cells were determined by flow cytometry on a PBMC aliquot from every donor.

The protocol used for the library was 5' RACE. The run used an Illumina HiSeq 2500. A second roughly 7 to 12 cycle PCR used a sample-barcoded 5' primer and a J-beta primer mix. Each TCR beta cDNA molecule received a unique molecular identifier from a template-switch 5' adaptor carrying 12 random nucleotides. Each sample yielded at least 2.5 million CDR3-containing paired-end reads. All of the RNA was converted into first-strand cDNA using the Mint cDNA synthesis kit, with a TRBC-specific oligonucleotide serving as the primer. After uracil-DNA glycosylase treatment, a first 18-cycle PCR used universal primers M1SS and BC2_uni_R on all cDNA. The paper's processing steps were these. For normalization, 1 million high-quality reads were randomly selected from each sample, with every read carrying a distinct molecular identifier. Instead of being binned into consensus sequences, reads with shared molecular identifiers were discarded. CDR3 identification, clonotype clustering and error correction used MiTCR with a Q25 quality threshold and the strictest error-elimination algorithm. A nonparametric unseen species model with Euler transformation was used to estimate lower-bound total TCR beta diversity. The raw public data were reprocessed by TCRdb itself: fastp quality trimming at Q25, MiXCR clonotype calling, in-frame beta chains only. Every entry covers one CDR3 protein and lists the most common genes and DNA from its rows. It is TCRdb's table, rather than the study itself, that gives the V and J calls and clone size. For this sample the table gives about 1.8 million distinct CDR3 sequences, of which approximately 50% were detected only once. Less than 2.5% of the sample is held by the ten biggest clonotypes.

The record originates from a study of blood T cells in healthy people across ages (dated by TCRdb to the mid-2010s). As for the study more broadly: In model experiments, template switching captured about one uniquely barcoded TCR beta cDNA molecule for every two T cells. To track age-related changes in TCR beta repertoire diversity, the study relied on deep sequencing normalized with unique cDNA molecular identifiers. Four age groups were formed from the donors: young (average roughly 15 years), middle-aged (around 40), aged (approximately 60) and long-lived (around 82). To avoid experimental bias, donors of different ages were distributed randomly across sequencing lanes. The study analyzed two additional independent replicas of 1 million unique cDNA reads from the same blood draw for two donors, one aged 18 to 30 and one aged 80 or older.

Summary of the overall study and its limitations: Donor CMV infection status was unknown, potentially confounding age-related changes in expanded clonotypes. The long-lived group showed more naive CD4+ T cells, fewer expanded clones and increased TCR diversity than the aged group, suggesting age selection. Because profiling used bulk unsorted PBMCs, naive and antigen-experienced compartments could not be compared conclusively. A strong correlation was found between observed TCR beta diversity and the percentage of naive T cells measured by flow cytometry. Total diversity estimates from one million sequenced T cells were considered lower bounds and underestimates. As age increased, observed TCR beta diversity per million T cells dropped in a roughly linear way, and a significant reduction was already evident by age roughly 40.

Sequencing input: blood. The sequence joins TRBV11-2 to TRBJ2-1, and 8 junction bases match TRBD1. This clonotype was sampled from a woman aged 40 to 49 in good health. The CDR3: CASSLGTGTDNEQFF. The DNA sequence follows: TGTGCCAGCAGCTTAGGGACAGGGACTGACAATGAGCAGTTCTTC.